The clone carrying this T cell receptor beta chain came up many times. The CDR3 contains 14 residues. Trimming cost V 1 base and J 7 bases; bases outside gene matches: 7. The germline gives CDR1 GTSNPN, CDR2 SVGIG (reference sequence). The data originate from a study of regulatory T cells in long-lasting Graves disease. iRepertoire HTBI primers and Arm-PCR of CDR3 regions built TCR beta libraries. TCRdb used MiXCR to reprocess the multiplex PCR reads, holding one entry per CDR3 protein. The sample records hundreds of thousands of distinct CDR3 sequences, roughly a sixth being singletons. Time point: newly diagnosed GD, antithyroid drugs for less than 3 months. RNA isolated from PBMCs was used to make the TCR library. The peripheral blood volume drawn was roughly 9.9 milliliters, and it was collected into EDTA tubes. This sample was also put to use in a study of T cells in Graves' hyperthyroidism and ophthalmopathy.

The V and J genes are TRBV30 and TRBJ1-2; 9 positions agree with TRBD1. This sample comprised peripheral blood mononuclear cells (PBMCs), obtained at new diagnosis, from a patient treated with antithyroid drugs. The receptor comes from a woman aged 40 to 65 with Graves disease. The CDR3 DNA follows: TGTGCCTGGAGTGGGCTGGGACAGGGCCTTGGCTACACCTTC. Protein sequence: CAWSGLGQGLGYTF.